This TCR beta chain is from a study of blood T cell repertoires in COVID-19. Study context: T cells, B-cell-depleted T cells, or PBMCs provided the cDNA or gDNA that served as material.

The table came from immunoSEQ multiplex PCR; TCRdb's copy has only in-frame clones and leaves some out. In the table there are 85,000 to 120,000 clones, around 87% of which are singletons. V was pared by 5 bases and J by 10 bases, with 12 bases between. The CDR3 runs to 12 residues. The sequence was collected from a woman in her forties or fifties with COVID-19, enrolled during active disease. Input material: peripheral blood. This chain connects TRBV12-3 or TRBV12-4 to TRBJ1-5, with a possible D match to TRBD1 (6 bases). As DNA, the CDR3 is TGTGCCAGCAGTAAACAGGGTTCCCCCCAGCATTTT. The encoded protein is CASSKQGSPQHF.